Sequencing of this TCR beta chain was carried out in a study of shared clonotypes between healthy human individuals (dated by TCRdb to about 2020). Regarding the research as a whole: A couple of women and a few men aged 18 to 49 years were included in the cohort. For each donor, three plates each were used for CD4 naive and CD4 memory, two plates were used for CD8 naive, and one plate was used for CD8 memory. Per donor, leukapheresis produced somewhere between about 0.94 and 8.9 billion PBMCs. To increase sequencing depth and limit assay-specific biases, TCR repertoire library preparation and sequencing were carried out by different laboratories using diverse techniques. To estimate repertoire size and how much clonotypes are shared between individuals, the study performed deep sequencing of blood TCR repertoires from roughly five healthy adults. General study outcomes and caveats: Sharing across four donors was observed for about 4.8% of naive CD4, over 3% of naive CD8, over 2% of memory CD4, and about 0.39% of memory CD8 clonotypes. Incomplete sequencing was indicated by rarefaction of sorted-subset datasets, despite the large sequencing depth. Sampling was restricted to blood, and TCR repertoires in tissue are likely to differ from TCR repertoires in blood. The genetic and exposure-history diversity represented was limited by the small number of donors. Clonotypes shared by all four sorted-subset donors showed higher generation probabilities than non-shared clonotypes. Naive subsets generally had larger estimated clonotype richness than memory subsets did. Pairwise subsampling indicated that sequencing depth was expected to affect the degree of clonotype sharing among donors.

From cysteine to phenylalanine, the CDR3 is 12 amino acids long. The DNA shown is the 36-base CDR3, in frame from base 1. Taken from the germline V gene, the CDR1 and CDR2 loops are SNHLY and FYNNEI. The trim is 8 bases for V and 0 bases for J, with a gap of 7 bases between the germline ends. Donors were healthy HIV-negative adults with no recently reported acute infections or vaccinations. Every donor was a Caucasian adult residing in Nashville, Tennessee, USA. Magnetic negative selection was used to enrich CD4+ T cells, after which naive cells were positively selected on CD45RA and the negative fraction became the memory subset. Blood was collected by leukapheresis, and PBMCs were isolated by Ficoll-Histopaque density gradient centrifugation and then cryopreserved in liquid nitrogen vapor phase. Analytical flow cytometry was used to check the purity and quantity of each magnetically sorted T cell population. From each sorted fraction, genomic DNA was isolated and quantified by UV absorbance on a Nanodrop 2000c.

TCR CDR3 regions were amplified from genomic DNA by multiplex PCR using the deep immunoSEQ assay. Extracted genomic DNA from each cell subset was spread evenly across all wells of several immunoSEQ 96-well plates, with each plate serving as a replicate. For sorted subsets, 150 to 250 ng of genomic DNA, equivalent to some 30,000 T cell genomes, went into each replicate PCR. Purified libraries were measured with a Qubit 3.0 fluorometer, size-checked on a Bioanalyzer 2100, and measured again with the KAPA Library Quantification kit. Every immunoSEQ 96-well plate was sequenced on a dedicated single-read 150-cycle Illumina NextSeq 550 flow cell. As for the original processing: Because the immunoSEQ output included only junctional sequences and no quality scores, the filtering could not be the same as the filtering used for full-length reads. Sequences were annotated with PyIR, a Python wrapper for IgBLAST v1.9, using IMGT germline references to assign V/J genes and CDR3. Reads were filtered out if the reads had weak V/J assignments (E-value above 1e-6), no CDR3, stop codons, out-of-frame junctions, or ambiguous translated residues. V3J clonotypes were defined by identical inferred V gene, J gene, and CDR3 amino acid sequence. To compute the percentage overlap between repertoires, the number of shared unique clonotypes was divided by the size of the smaller repertoire. RTK rarefaction, the Chao1 estimator, and Recon v2.1 estimates of unobserved clonotypes were used to assess repertoire richness. Generation probabilities were computed with OLGA for all TCRbeta clonotypes obtained by the gDNA method from a few donors. TCRdb obtained this table from immuneACCESS and retained in-frame rearrangements with V and J assigned. These tables miss some clones; where compared with another copy, unresolved V genes account for less than half of the shortfall, and the remainder is unexplained. V, J and clone size were drawn from that table, and D and trimming were deduced from the DNA. The sample table contains approximately 2,000,000 clones; only one count was recorded for just under 95% of them. More than 0.35% of the sample lies in the top ten.

This clone was counted a few times. Its recognized antigen is unknown. No quality values exist for individual bases; no much larger clone is one base distant. Other nucleotide sequences in the sample specify the same CDR3. The specimen sequenced was naive CD4+ T cells from PBMCs. The cell subset or site label, as the study defines it: CD45RA+ positively selected. This receptor was obtained from a man between 18 and 35 years old in good health. Some clones in this sample may be carry-over from other donors' samples. The chain is assembled from TRBV2 and TRBJ1-1; no D gene can be assigned with confidence. This receptor carries the CDR3 CASGLMNTEAFF. The DNA reads TGTGCCAGCGGGTTAATGAACACTGAAGCTTTCTTT.